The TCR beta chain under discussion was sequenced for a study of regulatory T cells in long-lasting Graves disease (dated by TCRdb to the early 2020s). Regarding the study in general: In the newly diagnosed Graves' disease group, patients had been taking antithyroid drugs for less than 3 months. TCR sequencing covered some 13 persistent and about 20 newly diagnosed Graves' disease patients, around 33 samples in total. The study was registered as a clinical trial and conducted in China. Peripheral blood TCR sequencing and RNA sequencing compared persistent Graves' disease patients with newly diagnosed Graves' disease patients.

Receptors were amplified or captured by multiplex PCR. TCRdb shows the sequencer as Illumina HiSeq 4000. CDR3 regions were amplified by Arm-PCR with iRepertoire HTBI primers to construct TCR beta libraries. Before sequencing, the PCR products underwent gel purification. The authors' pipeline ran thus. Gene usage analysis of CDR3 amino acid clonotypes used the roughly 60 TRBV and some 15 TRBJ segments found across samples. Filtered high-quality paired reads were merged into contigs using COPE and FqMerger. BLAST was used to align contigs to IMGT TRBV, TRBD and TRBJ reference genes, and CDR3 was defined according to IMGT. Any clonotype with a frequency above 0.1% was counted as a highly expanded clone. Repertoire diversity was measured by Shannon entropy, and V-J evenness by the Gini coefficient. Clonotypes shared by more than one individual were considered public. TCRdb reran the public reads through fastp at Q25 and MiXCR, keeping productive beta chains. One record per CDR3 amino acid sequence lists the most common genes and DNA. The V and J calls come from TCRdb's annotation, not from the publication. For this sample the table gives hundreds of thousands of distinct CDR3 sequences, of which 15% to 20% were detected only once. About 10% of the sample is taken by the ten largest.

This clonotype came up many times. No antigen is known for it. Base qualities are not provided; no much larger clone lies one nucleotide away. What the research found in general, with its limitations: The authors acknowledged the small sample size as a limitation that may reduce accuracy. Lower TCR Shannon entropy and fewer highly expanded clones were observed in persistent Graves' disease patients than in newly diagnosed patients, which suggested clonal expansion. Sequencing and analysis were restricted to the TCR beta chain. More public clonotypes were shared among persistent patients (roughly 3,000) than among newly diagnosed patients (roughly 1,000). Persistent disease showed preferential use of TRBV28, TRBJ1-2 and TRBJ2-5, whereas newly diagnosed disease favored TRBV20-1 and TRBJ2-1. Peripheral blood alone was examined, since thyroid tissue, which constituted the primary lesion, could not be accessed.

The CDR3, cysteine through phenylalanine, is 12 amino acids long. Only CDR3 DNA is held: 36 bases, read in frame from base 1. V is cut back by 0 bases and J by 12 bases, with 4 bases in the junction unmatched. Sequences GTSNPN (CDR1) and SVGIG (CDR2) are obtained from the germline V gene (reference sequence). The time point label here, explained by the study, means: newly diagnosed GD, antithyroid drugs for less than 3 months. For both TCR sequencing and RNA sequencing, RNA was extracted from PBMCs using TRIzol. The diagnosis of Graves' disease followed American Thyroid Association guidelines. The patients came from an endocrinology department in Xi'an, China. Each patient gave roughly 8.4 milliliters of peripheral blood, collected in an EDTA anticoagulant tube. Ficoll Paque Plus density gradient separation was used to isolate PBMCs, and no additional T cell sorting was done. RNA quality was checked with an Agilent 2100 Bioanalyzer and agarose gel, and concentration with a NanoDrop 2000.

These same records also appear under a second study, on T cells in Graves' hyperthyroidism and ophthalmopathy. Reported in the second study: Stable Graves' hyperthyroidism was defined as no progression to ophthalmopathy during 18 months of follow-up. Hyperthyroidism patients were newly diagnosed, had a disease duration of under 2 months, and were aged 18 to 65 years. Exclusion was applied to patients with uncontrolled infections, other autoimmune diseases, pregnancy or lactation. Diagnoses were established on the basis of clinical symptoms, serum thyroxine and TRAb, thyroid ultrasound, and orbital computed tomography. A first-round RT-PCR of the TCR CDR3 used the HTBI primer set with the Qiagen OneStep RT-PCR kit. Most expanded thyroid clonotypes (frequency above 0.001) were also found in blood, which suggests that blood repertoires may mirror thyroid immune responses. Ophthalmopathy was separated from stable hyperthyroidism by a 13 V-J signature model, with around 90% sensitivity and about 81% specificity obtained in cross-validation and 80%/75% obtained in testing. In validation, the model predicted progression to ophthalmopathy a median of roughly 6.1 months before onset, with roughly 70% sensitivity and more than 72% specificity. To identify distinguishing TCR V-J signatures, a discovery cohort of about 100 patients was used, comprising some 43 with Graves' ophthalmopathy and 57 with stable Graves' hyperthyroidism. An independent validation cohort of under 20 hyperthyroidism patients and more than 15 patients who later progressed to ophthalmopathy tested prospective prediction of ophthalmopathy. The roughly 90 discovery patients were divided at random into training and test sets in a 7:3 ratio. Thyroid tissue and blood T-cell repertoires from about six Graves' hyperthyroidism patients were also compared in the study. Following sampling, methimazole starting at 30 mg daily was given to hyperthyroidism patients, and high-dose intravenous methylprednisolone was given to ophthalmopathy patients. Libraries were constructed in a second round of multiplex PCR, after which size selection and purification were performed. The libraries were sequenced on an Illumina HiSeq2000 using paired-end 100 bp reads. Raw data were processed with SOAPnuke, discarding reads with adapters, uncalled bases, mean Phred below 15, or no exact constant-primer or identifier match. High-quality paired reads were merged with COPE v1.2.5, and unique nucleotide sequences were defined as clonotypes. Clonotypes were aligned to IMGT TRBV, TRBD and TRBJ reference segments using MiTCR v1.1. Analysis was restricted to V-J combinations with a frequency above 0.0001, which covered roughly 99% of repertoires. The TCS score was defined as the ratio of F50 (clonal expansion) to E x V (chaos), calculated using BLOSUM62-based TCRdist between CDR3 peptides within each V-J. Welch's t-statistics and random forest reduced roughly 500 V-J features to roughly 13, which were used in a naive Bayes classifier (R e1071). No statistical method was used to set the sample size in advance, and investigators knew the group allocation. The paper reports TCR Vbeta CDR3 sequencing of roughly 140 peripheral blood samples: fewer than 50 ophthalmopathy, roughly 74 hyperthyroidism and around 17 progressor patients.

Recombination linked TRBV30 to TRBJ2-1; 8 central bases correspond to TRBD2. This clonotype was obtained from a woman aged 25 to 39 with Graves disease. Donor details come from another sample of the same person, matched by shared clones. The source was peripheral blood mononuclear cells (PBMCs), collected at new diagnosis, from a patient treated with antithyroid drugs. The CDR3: CAWSVPGTRQFF. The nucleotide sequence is TGTGCCTGGAGTGTACCTGGGACTAGGCAGTTCTTC.